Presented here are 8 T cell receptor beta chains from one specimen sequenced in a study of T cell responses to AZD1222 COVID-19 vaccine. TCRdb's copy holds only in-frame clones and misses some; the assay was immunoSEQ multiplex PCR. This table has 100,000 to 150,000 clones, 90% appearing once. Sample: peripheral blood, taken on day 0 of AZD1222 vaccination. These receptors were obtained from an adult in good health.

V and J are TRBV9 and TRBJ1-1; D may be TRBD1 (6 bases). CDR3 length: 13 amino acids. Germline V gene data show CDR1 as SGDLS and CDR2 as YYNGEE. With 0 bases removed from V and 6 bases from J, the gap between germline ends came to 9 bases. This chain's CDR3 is CASSVGGAAEAFF. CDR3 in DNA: TGTGCCAGCAGCGTAGGGGGGGCTGCTGAAGCTTTCTTT.

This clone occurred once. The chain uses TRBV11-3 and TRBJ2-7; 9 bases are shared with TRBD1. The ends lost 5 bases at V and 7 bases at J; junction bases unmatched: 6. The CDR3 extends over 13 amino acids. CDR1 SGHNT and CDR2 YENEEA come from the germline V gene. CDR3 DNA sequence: TGTGCCAGCAGCCCCCGGACAGGGGTGGAGCAGTACTTC. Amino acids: CASSPRTGVEQYF.

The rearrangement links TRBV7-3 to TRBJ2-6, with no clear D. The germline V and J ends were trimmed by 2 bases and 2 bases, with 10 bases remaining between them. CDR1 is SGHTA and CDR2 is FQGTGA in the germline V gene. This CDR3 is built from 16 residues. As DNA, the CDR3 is TGTGCCAGCAGCTTACAATCTACGGCTGGGGCCAACGTCCTGACTTTC. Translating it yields CASSLQSTAGANVLTF. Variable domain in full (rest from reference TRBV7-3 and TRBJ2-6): GAGVSQTPSNKVTEKGKYVELRCDPISGHTALYWYRQSLGQGPEFLIYFQGTGAADDSGLPNDRFFAVRPEGSVSTLKIQRTERGDSAVYLCASSLQSTAGANVLTFGAGSRLTVL.

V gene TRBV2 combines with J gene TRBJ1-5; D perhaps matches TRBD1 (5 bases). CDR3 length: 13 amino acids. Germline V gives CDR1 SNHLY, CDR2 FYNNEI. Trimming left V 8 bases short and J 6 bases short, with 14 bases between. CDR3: CASWGRGSQPQHF. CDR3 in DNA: TGTGCCAGCTGGGGGAGGGGATCTCAGCCCCAGCATTTT.

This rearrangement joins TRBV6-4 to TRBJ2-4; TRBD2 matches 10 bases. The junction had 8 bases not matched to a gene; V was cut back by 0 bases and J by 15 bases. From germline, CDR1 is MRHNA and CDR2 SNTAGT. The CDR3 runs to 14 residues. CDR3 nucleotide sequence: TGTGCCAGCAGTGACTCGGGGCTAGCGGGGGCCCGGTACTTC. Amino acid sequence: CASSDSGLAGARYF.

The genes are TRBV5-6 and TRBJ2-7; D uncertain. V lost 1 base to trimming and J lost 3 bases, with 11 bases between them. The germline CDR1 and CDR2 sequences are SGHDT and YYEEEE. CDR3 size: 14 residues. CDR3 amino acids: CASSLQFSLYEQYF. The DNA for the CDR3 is TGTGCCAGCAGCTTGCAGTTCAGTCTCTACGAGCAGTACTTC.

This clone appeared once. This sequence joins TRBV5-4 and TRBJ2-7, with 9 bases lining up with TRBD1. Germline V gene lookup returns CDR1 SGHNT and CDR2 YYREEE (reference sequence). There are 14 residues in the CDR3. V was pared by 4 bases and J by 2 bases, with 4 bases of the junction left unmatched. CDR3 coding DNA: TGTGCCAGCAGCCCCAGGACAGGGGCCTACGAGCAGTACTTC. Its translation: CASSPRTGAYEQYF.

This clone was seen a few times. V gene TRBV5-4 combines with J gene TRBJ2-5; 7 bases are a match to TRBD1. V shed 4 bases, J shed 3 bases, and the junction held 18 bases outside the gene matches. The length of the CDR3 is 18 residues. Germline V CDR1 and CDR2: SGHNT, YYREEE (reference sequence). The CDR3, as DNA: TGTGCCAGCAGCCCAGTCGGTAGAGACAGGGAGAGGGAAGAGACCCAGTACTTC. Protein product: CASSPVGRDREREETQYF. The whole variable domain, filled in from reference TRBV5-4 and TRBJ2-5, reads ETGVTQSPTHLIKTRGQQVTLRCSSQSGHNTVSWYQQALGQGPQFIFQYYREEENGRGNFPPRFSGLQFPNYSSELNVNALELDDSALYLCASSPVGRDREREETQYFGPGTRLLVL.